This T cell receptor beta chain was obtained from a study of cytomegalovirus exposure and HLA in healthy donors. The study's findings and limits: Association with HLA alleles at 0.05 false discovery rate was found for roughly 17,000 TCR beta sequences in a later analysis. Cytomegalovirus association was listed for about 170 TCR beta chains. Later analysis indicated greater clonal expansion among HLA-associated TCR beta chains than among equally common other chains. Later analysis demonstrated an association between a missense DCLRE1C variant and TCR beta V- and J-gene trimming.

This clone came up a few times. Its specificity is not known. This PCR relied on a set of 60 Vbeta primers and 13 Jbeta primers. Repertoires were generated with immunoSEQ multiplex PCR, while TCRdb's copy carries only in-frame clones and drops some. The sample lists some 120,000 clones, under 70% occurring once. Germline CDR1 SGHDT, CDR2 YYEEEE. V was cut by 3 bases and J by 5 bases, with 12 bases left in between. The CDR3 covers 14 residues. This clonotype was sampled from a man aged 25-45 years in good health and CMV-seropositive. The chain uses TRBV5-6 and TRBJ2-4, with D maybe TRBD1 (6 bases). Sequenced material: PBMCs. CDR3 sequence reads: CASSYSGAENIQYF. In DNA, the CDR3 is TGTGCCAGCAGCTATTCAGGGGCGGAAAACATTCAGTACTTC.